The 25 T cell receptor beta chains presented below share a single source sample, sequenced in a study of spatial heterogeneity in lung cancer. TCRdb itself ran the 5' RACE reads through MiXCR, one entry per CDR3 protein. The sample includes tens of thousands of distinct CDR3 sequences, approximately 6% seen only once; the top ten take roughly 15%. Time point noted: sample taken at primary tumor resection. The sample in question was PBMCs, obtained at surgery. These receptors came from a female donor with early-stage non-small cell lung cancer.

This clonotype has a count of ten or more. The V gene is TRBV9, the J gene TRBJ2-2; unclear D gene. The germline gives CDR1 SGDLS, CDR2 YYNGEE. V was cut by 0 bases and J by 6 bases, with 9 bases left in between. The CDR3 is 14 amino acids. The DNA of the CDR3 is TGTGCCAGCAGCGTAGCCGGTTCCCCCGGGGAGCTGTTTTTT. It encodes CASSVAGSPGELFF.

The CDR3 DNA follows: TGTGCCAGCAGCTTTGCTACGGGGAATACCGGGGAGCTGTTTTTT. Translated, it gives CASSFATGNTGELFF. This sequence joins TRBV11-1 and TRBJ2-2; tentatively, D is TRBD2 (5 bases). V lost 3 bases and J 5 bases, leaving 13 bases between the germline ends. From germline, CDR1 is SGHAT and CDR2 FQDESV (reference sequence). The CDR3 runs 15 residues.

This clonotype was picked up many times. The chain is built from TRBV3-2 and TRBJ2-3. TRBV3-2 is marked as a pseudogene. CDR3 size: 16 residues. The CDR3 loop is CASSQDYAPSTDTQYF. In nucleotides, the CDR3 is TGTGCCAGCAGCCAAGATTACGCACCGAGCACAGATACGCAGTATTTT.

This clonotype has ten or more counts. The rearrangement links TRBV9 to TRBJ2-2; 8 positions match TRBD1. The CDR3 totals 16 residues. Per the germline V gene, CDR1 is SGDLS and CDR2 is YYNGEE. Trimming cost V 4 bases and J 4 bases; bases outside gene matches: 9. The CDR3 sequence: CASSPAGGAGTGELFF. The CDR3 DNA reads as TGTGCCAGCAGCCCCGCAGGGGGCGCGGGCACCGGGGAGCTGTTTTTT.

This clonotype showed up many times. The chain combines TRBV7-2 with TRBJ2-3, with a possible D match to TRBD2 (6 bases). Germline assignment: CDR1 SGHTA and CDR2 FQGNSA. CDR3 length: 14 amino acids. V dropped 5 bases and J dropped 2 bases, with 11 bases sitting between them. The CDR3 DNA is TGTGCCAGCAGCCGCGGACTATCCACAGATACGCAGTATTTT. This translates into CASSRGLSTDTQYF.

Ten or more counts support this clonotype. V is TRBV7-6 and J is TRBJ2-3, with 8 bases matching TRBD2. J gave up 3 bases and V 5 bases, and 10 bases lay outside the gene matches. Germline V gene data show CDR1 as SGHVS and CDR2 as FNYEAQ. CDR3 length: 16 residues. The CDR3 nucleotides are TGTGCCAGCAGCCCGAGCTACGGGGGGGTGACAGATACGCAGTATTTT. Protein sequence: CASSPSYGGVTDTQYF.

The sample holds many counts of this clonotype. The J gene is TRBJ1-6, the V gene TRBV12-3 or TRBV12-4, with unresolved D. V lost 6 bases to trimming and J lost 8 bases, with 8 bases between them. The CDR3 is 12 amino acids. The CDR3 DNA follows: TGTGCCAGCAGGGAGGGCGATTCACCCCTCCACTTT. This gives the protein CASREGDSPLHF.

This chain joins TRBV4-2 and TRBJ1-1, with TRBD1 matching over 10 bases. This CDR3 has 15 amino acids. CDR1 is LGHNA, CDR2 YNFKEQ, per germline. With 4 bases clipped from V and 4 bases from J, the junction kept 6 bases outside the gene matches. This chain's CDR3 is CASSRSGTGVTEAFF. The CDR3 coding sequence is TGTGCCAGCAGCCGGTCCGGGACAGGGGTCACTGAAGCTTTCTTT.

In its sample, this clonotype is medium-sized. This chain connects TRBV9 to TRBJ1-1, with D unresolved. V lost 0 bases to trimming and J lost 5 bases, with 8 bases between them. CDR1 is SGDLS, CDR2 YYNGEE, per germline. There are 13 residues in the CDR3. CDR3 nucleotide sequence: TGTGCCAGCAGCGTAGGCCTGGTTACTGAAGCTTTCTTT. This sequence encodes CASSVGLVTEAFF. Full variable domain (rest looked up from reference TRBV9 and TRBJ1-1): DSGVTQTPKHLITATGQRVTLRCSPRSGDLSVYWYQQSLDQGLQFLIQYYNGEERAKGNILERFSAQQFPDLHSELNLSSLELGDSALYFCASSVGLVTEAFFGQGTRLTVV.

This clonotype appeared a few times. This chain joins TRBV7-6 and TRBJ1-2; TRBD1 matches 8 bases. V lost 2 bases, J lost 4 bases, and 6 bases stayed unmatched. The CDR3 loop spans 15 amino acids. Germline CDR1 SGHVS, CDR2 FNYEAQ. DNA for the CDR3: TGTGCCAGCAGCTTACAGGACAGGGATCTCTATGGCTACACCTTC. This translates into CASSLQDRDLYGYTF. Based on the CDR3 plus reference TRBV7-6 and TRBJ1-2, the full variable domain is GAGVSQSPRYKVTKRGQDVALRCDPISGHVSLYWYRQALGQGPEFLTYFNYEAQQDKSGLPNDRFSAERPEGSISTLTIQRTEQRDSAMYRCASSLQDRDLYGYTFGSGTRLTVV.

With regard to this clonotype: Being one base from a much bigger clone, this may be a read error. The chain recombines TRBV2 with TRBJ1-1; 8 nucleotides match TRBD1. The CDR3 is 14 residues long. Germline V gene lookup returns CDR1 SNHLY and CDR2 FYNNEI. CDR3 bases: TGTTCCAGCAGTTTTACCCCGGGACAGGATGGGGCTTTCTTT. This sequence encodes CSSSFTPGQDGAFF. Full variable domain (outside the CDR3, taken from reference TRBV2 and TRBJ1-1): EPEVTQTPSHQVTQMGQEVILRCVPISNHLYFYWYRQILGQKVEFLVSFYNNEISEKSEIFDDQFSVERPDGSNFTLKIRSTKLEDSAMYFCSSSFTPGQDGAFFGQGTRLTVV.

This clonotype was recorded at least ten times. The rearrangement links TRBV11-3 to TRBJ2-1; 11 bases match TRBD2. This CDR3 spans 17 amino acids. V was pared by 0 bases and J by 8 bases, with 9 bases of the junction left unmatched. Germline loops: CDR1 SGHNT, CDR2 YENEEA. CDR3 region: CASSLDIGTSGIYEQFF. The DNA of the CDR3 is TGTGCCAGCAGCTTAGATATCGGGACTAGCGGTATCTATGAGCAGTTCTTC. The complete variable domain, with remaining parts taken from reference TRBV11-3 and TRBJ2-1, reads EAGVVQSPRYKIIEKKQPVAFWCNPISGHNTLYWYLQNLGQGPELLIRYENEEAVDDSQLPKDRFSAERLKGVDSTLKIQPAELGDSAVYLCASSLDIGTSGIYEQFFGPGTRLTVL.

This clonotype was recorded at least ten times. The chain is built from TRBV7-9 and TRBJ2-7; D might be TRBD2 (5 bases). The CDR3 runs to 14 residues. Germline V lookup: CDR1 SEHNR, CDR2 FQNEAQ (reference sequence). V was cut by 5 bases and J by 2 bases, with 13 bases left in between. CDR3 protein: CASSPPSGTYEQYF. The CDR3 DNA sequence: TGTGCCAGCAGCCCGCCCTCGGGGACCTACGAGCAGTACTTC.

This clonotype was counted many times. This sequence joins TRBV3-1 and TRBJ2-6; a possible D gene is TRBD2 (5 bases). Trimming removed 3 bases at V and 0 bases at J, with 6 bases between. The CDR3 runs to 15 residues. Looked up from germline, CDR1 is LGHDT and CDR2 is YNNKEL (reference sequence). CDR3 sequence (DNA): TGTGCCAGCAGCCAGGGAGTCTCTGGGGCCAACGTCCTGACTTTC. Translation: CASSQGVSGANVLTF.

The genes are TRBV23-1 and TRBJ1-5; maybe TRBD1 (5 bases). TRBV23-1 qualifies as an ORF whose function is uncertain. V lost 0 bases to trimming and J lost 5 bases, with 20 bases between them. This CDR3 has 18 amino acids. CDR3 nucleotides: TGCGCCAGCAGTCAATCGATGACGAGACAGACAAAAGATCAGCCCCAGCATTTT. It codes for CASSQSMTRQTKDQPQHF.

Many counts were recorded for this clonotype. The J gene is TRBJ2-4, the V gene TRBV12-3 or TRBV12-4, with TRBD1 identical over 7 bases. V lost 1 base to trimming and J lost 5 bases; unmatched junction nucleotides: 2. CDR3 size: 14 residues. CDR3 bases: TGTGCCAGCAGTTTAGGCCAGGGGGAAAACATTCAGTACTTC. It codes for CASSLGQGENIQYF.

This clonotype has more than one count but fewer than ten. The rearrangement joins TRBV20-1 to TRBJ2-2; 12 bases are shared with TRBD1. Trimming at V came to 1 base and at J to 4 bases, leaving 7 bases not matched to a gene. The CDR3 contains 17 residues. Germline V gene data show CDR1 as DFQATT and CDR2 as SNEGSKA (reference sequence). The CDR3 loop is CSARVSGQGASTGELFF. CDR3 nucleotide sequence: TGCAGTGCTAGAGTATCGGGACAGGGGGCATCCACCGGGGAGCTGTTTTTT.

This clonotype was picked up many times. The chain's CDR3 is CASSDRTGYNEQFF. The CDR3 bases are TGTGCCAGCAGTGACAGGACAGGGTACAATGAGCAGTTCTTC. The chain uses TRBV6-1 and TRBJ2-1; 8 bases line up with TRBD1. The junction had 2 bases not matched to a gene; V was cut back by 3 bases and J by 4 bases. Germline CDR1 is MNHNS and CDR2 is SASEGT. This CDR3 contains 14 residues.

CDR3 sequence (DNA): TGTGCCAGCAGGATACAGGGGGCTTCCTATGGCTACACCTTC. Its protein is CASRIQGASYGYTF. The V call is TRBV28, the J call TRBJ1-2; 9 nucleotides align to TRBD1. J was trimmed by 4 bases and V by 6 bases; bases with no gene match: 6. This CDR3 has 14 amino acids. CDR1 MDHEN and CDR2 SYDVKM come from the germline V gene.

V and J are TRBV20-1 and TRBJ2-1; a weak D match, TRBD1 (6 bases). Trimming stripped 3 bases from V and 0 bases from J, with 15 bases between. The germline CDR1 and CDR2 sequences are DFQATT and SNEGSKA (reference sequence). This CDR3 has 16 residues. The CDR3 here is CSARGLQGSSYNEQFF. CDR3 DNA: TGCAGTGCTAGGGGCCTTCAGGGGAGCTCCTACAATGAGCAGTTCTTC.

This clonotype was counted at least ten times. V and J are TRBV5-1 and TRBJ2-3, with 12 bases identical to TRBD2. V trimming: 7 bases; J trimming: 0 bases; junction bases outside the gene matches: 3. Germline V CDR1 and CDR2: SGHRS, YFSETQ. The CDR3 runs 15 residues. This CDR3 is CASQGTSGSTDTQYF. The CDR3, as DNA: TGCGCCAGCCAAGGGACTAGCGGGAGCACAGATACGCAGTATTTT.

The J gene is TRBJ2-4, the V gene TRBV19, with 8 bases lining up with TRBD1. Germline V gives CDR1 LNHDA, CDR2 SQIVND (reference sequence). The CDR3 runs to 17 residues. V trimming: 5 bases; J trimming: 2 bases; junction bases outside the gene matches: 11. The CDR3 bases are TGTGCCAGTAGTCTTCGGACAGGGATTGCGACCAAAAACATTCAGTACTTC. This encodes CASSLRTGIATKNIQYF. The variable domain in full, with the rest retrieved from reference TRBV19 and TRBJ2-4, is DGGITQSPKYLFRKEGQNVTLSCEQNLNHDAMYWYRQDPGQGLRLIYYSQIVNDFQKGDIAEGYSVSREKKESFPLTVTSAQKNPTAFYLCASSLRTGIATKNIQYFGAGTRLSVL.

This clonotype came up many times. The rearrangement joins TRBV6-5 to TRBJ2-7; D not resolved. Trimming took off 5 bases at V and 1 base at J, with 3 bases between the two ends. CDR3 length: 11 residues. Germline V gives CDR1 MNHEY, CDR2 SVGAGI. CDR3 nucleotide sequence: TGTGCCAGCAGTCGTTCCTACGAGCAGTACGTC. This translates into CASSRSYEQYV.

The chain employs TRBV7-2 and TRBJ1-1; D possibly corresponds to TRBD1 (6 bases). The V end was cut by 5 bases, the J end by 2 bases, with 15 bases between. The CDR3 has 15 residues. Germline V lookup: CDR1 SGHTA, CDR2 FQGNSA. The CDR3 DNA reads as TGTGCCAGCAGCGTTGTTTTGGGGGGCAACACTGAAGCTTTCTTT. Amino acids: CASSVVLGGNTEAFF.

This clonotype has ten or more counts. The DNA of the CDR3 is TGTGCCAGCAGTTACGACGGACAGACCTCTGGAAACACCATATATTTT. The encoded protein is CASSYDGQTSGNTIYF. The V call is TRBV6-5, the J call TRBJ1-3; D possibly corresponds to TRBD1 (6 bases). This CDR3 is 16 amino acids long. CDR1 is MNHEY, CDR2 SVGAGI, per germline. V lost 2 bases and J 0 bases, leaving 11 bases between the germline ends.